This T cell receptor beta chain was sequenced for a study of shared clonotypes between healthy human individuals. Germline V gene data show CDR1 as MDHEN and CDR2 as SYDVKM. The CDR3 totals 15 residues. Trimming left V 6 bases short and J 0 bases short, with 14 bases between. TCRdb's copy holds only in-frame clones and misses some; the assay was immunoSEQ multiplex PCR. The table includes about 2 million clones, around 95% detected once. The clonotype comes from a young man in good health. The chain carries TRBV28 and TRBJ2-5; weak D call: TRBD1 (6 bases). The sample was naive CD4+ T cells sorted from blood. Indicated subset: CD45RA+ positively selected. For the CDR3, the DNA is TGTGCCAGCAGACACAGGGTACGTTACCAAGAGACCCAGTACTTC. Amino acids: CASRHRVRYQETQYF.